These 21 T cell receptor beta chains came from one sample sequenced in a study of cytomegalovirus exposure and HLA in healthy donors (dated by TCRdb to 2015 to 2018). Receptor amplification or capture employed the immunoSEQ multiplex PCR assay. The multiplex PCR relied on a mix of 60 forward primers for TCR Vbeta segments and 13 reverse primers for TCR Jbeta segments. What TCRdb holds here is the immuneACCESS table cut down to in-frame rearrangements. Part of the clones is not present; checked against another copy, under half of the missing clones reflect an unresolved V gene, and the others are unexplained. Here the sample has almost 85,000 clones; about 77% occur a single time. The ten biggest clones cover roughly 2.5% of the sample. The specimen sequenced was PBMCs. The receptors shown here come from a male donor in good health and CMV-seropositive.

This clone was recorded a few times. The chain is built from TRBV5-4 and TRBJ2-2, with D possibly matching TRBD2 (5 bases). Germline V gene sequence: CDR1 SGHNT, CDR2 YYREEE (reference sequence). The CDR3 contains 13 residues. The chain's CDR3 is CGARGENPGELFF. The CDR3 nucleotides are TGTGGAGCTCGGGGAGAGAATCCCGGGGAGCTGTTTTTT.

This rearrangement joins TRBV27 to TRBJ2-3, with D possibly TRBD2 on 5 matching bases. Germline V gene lookup returns CDR1 MNHEY and CDR2 SMNVEV (reference sequence). The ends were cut back, 8 bases at V and 4 bases at J, with 16 bases in the middle. CDR3 length equals 14 residues. The CDR3: CASRLKPGADTQYF. In DNA form, the CDR3 reads TGTGCCAGCCGACTTAAGCCCGGGGCAGATACGCAGTATTTT.

This chain connects TRBV19 to TRBJ1-2; 7 bases align to TRBD1. From germline, CDR1 is LNHDA and CDR2 SQIVND (reference sequence). The junction had 4 bases not matched to a gene; V was cut back by 5 bases and J by 4 bases. The CDR3 is made up of 13 amino acids. The CDR3: CASSLRTGYGYTF. The CDR3 nucleotides read TGTGCCAGTAGTCTCCGGACAGGCTATGGCTACACCTTC.

This clone was found a few times. The chain links TRBV28 to TRBJ2-5, with a tentative D call TRBD2 (5 bases). Trimming took 1 base from V and 4 from J, leaving 13 bases between them. CDR1 and CDR2 (germline): MDHEN, SYDVKM. There are 15 residues in the CDR3. CDR3: CASSLLGGSLETQYF. The DNA of the CDR3 is TGTGCCAGCAGTTTATTGGGTGGGAGTCTAGAGACCCAGTACTTC.

This rearrangement joins TRBV19 to TRBJ2-7; 7 bases map to TRBD1. V was pared by 4 bases and J by 3 bases, with 6 bases of the junction left unmatched. The germline V gene encodes CDR1 LNHDA and CDR2 SQIVND (reference sequence). This CDR3 region has 14 residues. CDR3: CASSTRGLDYEQYF. Here the CDR3 DNA reads TGTGCCAGTAGTACCAGGGGGTTGGACTACGAGCAGTACTTC. The variable domain in full, with the rest retrieved from reference TRBV19 and TRBJ2-7, is DGGITQSPKYLFRKEGQNVTLSCEQNLNHDAMYWYRQDPGQGLRLIYYSQIVNDFQKGDIAEGYSVSREKKESFPLTVTSAQKNPTAFYLCASSTRGLDYEQYFGPGTRLTVT.

The DNA for the CDR3 is TGTGCCAGTAGCCCCACGGGGAACTCTGGAAACACCATATATTTT. Translation: CASSPTGNSGNTIYF. The genes are TRBV19 and TRBJ1-3; no clear D. Germline values: CDR1 LNHDA, CDR2 SQIVND (reference sequence). Deletions cut 6 bases from V and 0 bases from J, with 12 bases between. This CDR3 has 15 amino acids.

This chain joins TRBV4-1 and TRBJ2-2; 7 bases agree with TRBD1. Germline V gene sequence: CDR1 MGHRA, CDR2 YSYEKL. V was clipped by 2 bases and J by 2 bases; unmatched bases: 2. The CDR3 totals 15 residues. In DNA, the CDR3 is TGCGCCAGCAGCCAAACAGGGGATAACACCGGGGAGCTGTTTTTT. Protein: CASSQTGDNTGELFF.

The V and J genes are TRBV14 and TRBJ2-3; D unclear. Germline CDR1 is SGHDN and CDR2 is FVKESK. The CDR3 spans 16 residues. V was pared by 4 bases and J by 1 base, with 15 bases between. The DNA for the CDR3 is TGTGCCAGCAGCCCCCAGGCCTTCTCACGCACAGATACGCAGTATTTT. Residues: CASSPQAFSRTDTQYF.

The V call is TRBV28, the J call TRBJ1-2; 8 bases are a match to TRBD1. V lost 5 bases, J lost 5 bases, and 7 bases stayed unmatched. Germline lookup yields CDR1 MDHEN and CDR2 SYDVKM. The CDR3 runs to 14 residues. The CDR3 is CASSPGQGRYGYTF. CDR3 bases: TGTGCCAGCAGTCCAGGACAGGGACGATATGGCTACACCTTC.

The V gene is TRBV28, the J gene TRBJ1-4; a possible D gene is TRBD1 (6 bases). The length of the CDR3 is 14 residues. Per the germline V gene, CDR1 is MDHEN and CDR2 is SYDVKM. Trimming pared 6 bases from V and 9 bases from J, leaving 17 bases between. The chain's CDR3 is CASSFPGQPQKLFF. As DNA, the CDR3 is TGTGCCAGCAGCTTTCCTGGACAGCCGCAAAAACTGTTTTTT.

This CDR3 reads CASTDRGGNTEAFF. In nucleotides, the CDR3 is TGTGCCAGCACCGACAGGGGGGGAAACACTGAAGCTTTCTTT. The genes are TRBV27 and TRBJ1-1; 9 nucleotides match TRBD1. The V segment lost 7 bases and the J segment 2 bases; nucleotides outside the gene matches: 5. This CDR3 contains 14 residues. Germline CDR1 is MNHEY and CDR2 is SMNVEV (reference sequence).

The chain uses TRBV5-1 and TRBJ2-7; TRBD1 matches 7 bases. The germline CDR1 and CDR2 sequences are SGHRS and YFSETQ. The CDR3 is 16 amino acids. V shed 7 bases, J shed 4 bases, and the junction held 17 bases outside the gene matches. CDR3 in amino acids: CASGLYGQGEAYEQYF. As DNA, the CDR3 is TGCGCCAGCGGATTATACGGGCAGGGGGAAGCGTACGAGCAGTACTTC.

The rearrangement uses TRBV28 and TRBJ2-6; 11 nucleotides line up with TRBD1. Germline CDR1 is MDHEN and CDR2 is SYDVKM. The CDR3 contains 18 residues. J lost 0 bases, V lost 3 bases, and 4 bases had no gene match. This CDR3 reads CASSFQGTGGSGANVLTF. The CDR3 DNA reads TGTGCCAGCAGTTTTCAGGGGACAGGGGGCTCTGGGGCCAACGTCCTGACTTTC.

For the CDR3, the DNA is TGTGCCAGCAGCTACGGGACTAGCGGGGTTAGCTCCTACGAGCAGTACTTC. Its protein is CASSYGTSGVSSYEQYF. This chain uses TRBV11-2 with TRBJ2-7; 13 bases are a match to TRBD2. The germline gives CDR1 SGHAT, CDR2 FQNNGV. The CDR3 is 17 amino acids. The junction had 6 bases not matched to a gene; V was cut back by 4 bases and J by 0 bases.

Turning to this clone: The junction departs from germline at one end; a sequencing error may be responsible. V gene TRBV10-1 combines with J gene TRBJ2-3, with D possibly TRBD2 on 6 matching bases. The CDR3 extends over 14 amino acids. From germline, CDR1 is WNHNN and CDR2 SYGVQD (reference sequence). CDR3 DNA sequence: TGCGCCAGCAGTGAGGGGGCCGGGGACGGGAGCCCCAATTTT. Amino acids: CASSEGAGDGSPNF.

The chain links TRBV5-1 to TRBJ1-2; the D gene is possibly TRBD1 (6 bases). The CDR3 covers 15 residues. V was pared by 2 bases and J by 4 bases, with 15 bases between. Germline lookup yields CDR1 SGHRS and CDR2 YFSETQ. In DNA, the CDR3 is TGCGCCAGCAGCTTATACGGGTACAGGGTCTATGGCTACACCTTC. It is translated as CASSLYGYRVYGYTF.

The chain links TRBV27 to TRBJ1-2, with 7 bases aligning to TRBD1. The J segment lost 4 bases and the V segment lost 5 bases, leaving 10 bases of the junction unmatched. Germline CDR1 is MNHEY and CDR2 is SMNVEV (reference sequence). This CDR3 region has 15 residues. The CDR3 loop is CASSPLGGGGYGYTF. The DNA of the CDR3 is TGTGCCAGCAGTCCTCTAGGAGGGGGCGGCTATGGCTACACCTTC.

The chain links TRBV28 to TRBJ2-7; 9 nucleotides align to TRBD2. Trimming took 7 bases from V and 6 from J; bases not matched to a gene: 7. Germline CDR1 is MDHEN and CDR2 is SYDVKM. CDR3 size: 13 residues. CDR3 sequence reads: CASTGGRAGEQYF. The CDR3 DNA is TGTGCCAGCACCGGCGGGAGGGCCGGCGAGCAGTACTTC.

The rearrangement uses TRBV25-1 and TRBJ1-1; no clear D. Germline CDR1 MGHDK, CDR2 SYGVNS. V lost 3 bases, J lost 7 bases, and 6 bases lay in between. The CDR3 totals 11 residues. CDR3 in DNA: TGTGCCAGCAGTGAGCGCGTTGAAGCTTTCTTT. Amino acid sequence: CASSERVEAFF.

This chain links TRBV6-1 with TRBJ2-7; TRBD1 matches 7 bases. CDR1 is MNHNS, CDR2 SASEGT, per germline. V lost 6 bases and J lost 3; bases outside the gene matches: 8. The CDR3 contains 14 residues. Here the CDR3 DNA reads TGTGCCAGCAGCCTCGGACAGGTGATCTACGAGCAGTACTTC. Its protein is CASSLGQVIYEQYF.

In this sample, this clone turned up once. The chain combines TRBV4-1 with TRBJ2-5, with 13 nucleotides matching TRBD2. The CDR3 totals 19 residues. The ends lost 0 bases at V and 3 bases at J; junction bases unmatched: 10. CDR1 MGHRA and CDR2 YSYEKL come from the germline V gene. DNA for the CDR3: TGCGCCAGCAGCCAAGATTGGGGGGGACTAGCGGGATTTAAAGAGACCCAGTACTTC. This translates into CASSQDWGGLAGFKETQYF.